The text below deals with one T cell receptor beta chain. The data belong to a study of cytomegalovirus exposure and HLA in healthy donors. The overall study: Earlier results showed almost 120 million unique TCR beta sequences derived from roughly 180 million T cells.

This CDR3 region has 15 residues. Germline V lookup: CDR1 SGHRS, CDR2 YFSETQ. The junction had 6 bases not matched to a gene; V was cut back by 1 base and J by 5 bases. The PCR made use of 60 Vbeta and 13 Jbeta primers. Sequenced by immunoSEQ multiplex PCR; TCRdb stores in-frame clones only, minus some. The sample records about 160,000 clones, 79% being singletons. Sequenced: PBMCs. This sequence originates from a man between 45 and 60 years old in good health and CMV-seropositive. The chain joins TRBV5-1 to TRBJ2-3; TRBD2 aligns across 8 bases. The CDR3 spells CASSLPSGSGDTQYF. The CDR3 bases are TGCGCCAGCAGCTTGCCCAGCGGGAGCGGAGATACGCAGTATTTT.